This T cell receptor beta chain was obtained from a study of beta chain features in type 1 diabetes. This clone was seen only a few times. Since all of the isolated RNA was reverse transcribed, expressed TCRB transcripts were what got sequenced. Repertoires were generated with immunoSEQ multiplex PCR, while TCRdb's copy carries only in-frame clones and drops some. The table lists a few hundred thousand clones, about 10% of them singletons. The CDR3 consists of 15 residues. Trimming removed 1 base from V and 0 bases from J, with 7 bases in between. The germline gives CDR1 SGHTA, CDR2 FQGNSA. Sample: naive CD4+ T cells from blood. This sequence joins TRBV7-2 and TRBJ2-1; D gene ambiguous. This TCR was recovered from a woman in her twenties or thirties in good health. The CDR3: CASSLGGPSYNEQFF. CDR3 DNA: TGTGCCAGCAGCTTAGGCGGCCCCTCCTACAATGAGCAGTTCTTC.